The 11 T cell receptor beta chains listed next were all sequenced from one sample in a study of blood T cell repertoires in COVID-19. Sequencing used immunoSEQ multiplex PCR; TCRdb keeps in-frame clones, though not all of them. The data contain approximately 200,000 clones, about 82% of them seen just once; the ten biggest clones take up about 9.6%. What was sequenced was PBMCs or T cells enriched from blood (not recorded which). The receptors were sampled from a woman aged 25-40 years who had recovered from COVID-19.

The sample holds one count of this clone. J is TRBJ1-2 and V is TRBV19, with D maybe TRBD1 (5 bases). Germline CDR1 and CDR2: LNHDA and SQIVND (reference sequence). The CDR3 contains 15 residues. Trimming took 0 bases from V and 4 from J, leaving 12 bases between them. The CDR3 region has the DNA TGTGCCAGTAGTATAGATGACCAGGGCCCCTATGGCTACACCTTC. As protein: CASSIDDQGPYGYTF.

The V and J genes are TRBV19 and TRBJ1-5; possibly TRBD1 for D (5 bases). This CDR3 has 15 amino acids. V was trimmed by 1 base and J by 0 bases, leaving 7 bases between them. Germline CDR1 and CDR2: LNHDA and SQIVND (reference sequence). Written as DNA, the CDR3 is TGTGCCAGTAGTATAGCGGGGGATAGCAATCAGCCCCAGCATTTT. This sequence encodes CASSIAGDSNQPQHF.

This sequence joins TRBV7-8 and TRBJ2-7; 9 bases map to TRBD1. Germline V gene data show CDR1 as SGHVS and CDR2 as FQNEAQ. This CDR3 is built from 15 residues. The V gene end was trimmed by 2 bases and the J gene end by 6 bases; junction bases not matched to a gene: 8. CDR3 bases: TGTGCCAGCAGCTTAACGGGACAGGGAGGGCGCGAGCAGTACTTC. Translating it yields CASSLTGQGGREQYF.

This clone was counted a single time. This rearrangement joins TRBV2 to TRBJ1-4, with D possibly being TRBD1 (6 bases). Trimming pared 9 bases from V and 8 bases from J, leaving 19 bases between. The CDR3 contains 14 residues. Looked up from germline, CDR1 is SNHLY and CDR2 is FYNNEI. CDR3 DNA: TGTGCCAGTGGTGAAGGCAGGGGCGAGGAAAAACTGTTTTTT. The encoded protein is CASGEGRGEEKLFF.

The chain joins TRBV27 to TRBJ2-5, with 10 bases aligning to TRBD2. Germline V gene data show CDR1 as MNHEY and CDR2 as SMNVEV (reference sequence). The V gene end was trimmed by 7 bases and the J gene end by 3 bases; junction bases not matched to a gene: 2. The CDR3 has 13 amino acids. The CDR3 is CASKTSGKETQYF. The CDR3 coding sequence is TGTGCCAGCAAAACTAGCGGGAAAGAGACCCAGTACTTC.

The rearrangement uses TRBV11-3 and TRBJ2-3; 16 bases are shared with TRBD2. The trim removed 5 bases at V and 1 base at J, leaving 6 bases unmatched. This CDR3 has 18 amino acids. CDR1 is SGHNT and CDR2 is YENEEA in the germline V gene. For the CDR3, the DNA is TGTGCCAGCAGCGTGGGGACTAGCGGGAGGGCCGGCACAGATACGCAGTATTTT. Translation gives CASSVGTSGRAGTDTQYF.

The rearrangement joins TRBV10-1 to TRBJ1-1; 9 bases map to TRBD1. This CDR3 has 14 amino acids. The V segment lost 0 bases and the J segment 10 bases; nucleotides outside the gene matches: 6. Per germline, CDR1 WNHNN and CDR2 SYGVQD (reference sequence). This CDR3 reads CASSESVGTGRAFF. The CDR3 coding sequence is TGCGCCAGCAGTGAGTCGGTGGGGACAGGGAGAGCTTTCTTT.

The chain employs TRBV9 and TRBJ2-1; 9 bases line up with TRBD1. CDR1 and CDR2 from the germline V gene are SGDLS and YYNGEE. V dropped 0 bases and J dropped 8; count of bases not matched to a gene: 6. The CDR3 runs 15 residues. The CDR3 coding sequence is TGTGCCAGCAGCGTAGAAAACAGGGGGCTGGATGAGCAGTTCTTC. Protein: CASSVENRGLDEQFF.

In regard to this clone: Other DNA sequences from this sample encode an identical CDR3 as well. This chain connects TRBV5-4 to TRBJ2-5; D is unclear. Trimming shortened V by 0 bases and J by 2 bases, and 8 bases separated the two germline ends. The CDR3 spans 14 residues. Germline-derived CDR1 and CDR2 are SGHNT and YYREEE (reference sequence). The CDR3 coding sequence is TGTGCCAGCAGCTTGGTGACTTCACAAGAGACCCAGTACTTC. Amino acids: CASSLVTSQETQYF.

This CDR3 reads CASRNTGGVHQPQHF. The CDR3 DNA is TGTGCCAGCAGGAATACAGGGGGCGTCCATCAGCCCCAGCATTTT. V and J are TRBV28 and TRBJ1-5, with 9 nucleotides matching TRBD1. The germline V gene encodes CDR1 MDHEN and CDR2 SYDVKM. CDR3 length: 15 residues. J lost 5 bases, V lost 6 bases, and 8 bases had no gene match.

The chain carries TRBV28 and TRBJ2-7, with 10 bases identical to TRBD2. The CDR3 extends over 13 amino acids. CDR1 and CDR2 from the germline V gene are MDHEN and SYDVKM. V dropped 5 bases and J dropped 13; count of bases not matched to a gene: 11. CDR3 bases: TGTGCCAGCAGTCCTCACTCCGGGACTAGCGTATACTTC. Amino acids: CASSPHSGTSVYF.